This T cell receptor beta chain came from a study of blood T cell repertoires in COVID-19. Across the whole study: The United States, Italy and Spain provided the acute and convalescent COVID-19 samples. In each case, the material was cDNA or gDNA derived from T cells, B-cell-depleted T cells, or PBMCs.

Source study methods: It was from reference gene primer amplification that nucleated cell counts were estimated. Measured with immunoSEQ multiplex PCR; TCRdb has only the in-frame clones, and not every one. The DNA gave D and trimming, while V, J and clone size come from that table. The sample shows some 260,000 clones, roughly 90% of them seen only once. The V gene end was trimmed by 6 bases and the J gene end by 8 bases; junction bases not matched to a gene: 12. Germline V lookup: CDR1 MDHEN, CDR2 SYDVKM. The CDR3 runs 15 residues. This clone was recorded only once. Either two negative PCRs, clearance, or symptom resolution qualified Cohort 3 donors as recovered.

This sequence joins TRBV28 and TRBJ2-1; 8 bases are shared with TRBD1. Sequencing was done on a sample of PBMCs or T cells enriched from blood (not recorded which). The origin of this receptor is a man aged 35 to 55 who had recovered from COVID-19. The DNA of the CDR3 is TGTGCCAGCAGACTGGACAGGGAATTACTTGATGAGCAGTTCTTC. This codes for CASRLDRELLDEQFF.